This T cell receptor beta chain was captured by sequencing in a study of cytomegalovirus exposure and HLA in healthy donors. The study's findings and limits: A list of about 180 TCR beta chains associated with cytomegalovirus was given. Earlier analysis looked at TCR beta V segments, and most were productive about 87% or about 30% of the time.

Details on this clone: Its antigen is still unknown.

Vbeta (60) and Jbeta (13) primers were used in the PCR. The method was immunoSEQ multiplex PCR; TCRdb's version includes in-frame clones alone and lacks a portion of them. The table shows approximately 160,000 clones, with approximately 80% occurring only once. Germline CDR1 is LNHNV and CDR2 is YYDKDF (reference sequence). The V and J ends lost 2 bases and 7 bases respectively, with 12 bases between them. The CDR3 is 13 residues long. Material: PBMCs. This chain uses TRBV15 with TRBJ2-7; D perhaps matches TRBD1 (6 bases). The source is a man aged 30-40 years in good health and CMV-seropositive. In DNA, the CDR3 is TGTGCCACCAGCAGATACAGGGTTGGGGAGCAGTACTTC. Its protein product is CATSRYRVGEQYF.